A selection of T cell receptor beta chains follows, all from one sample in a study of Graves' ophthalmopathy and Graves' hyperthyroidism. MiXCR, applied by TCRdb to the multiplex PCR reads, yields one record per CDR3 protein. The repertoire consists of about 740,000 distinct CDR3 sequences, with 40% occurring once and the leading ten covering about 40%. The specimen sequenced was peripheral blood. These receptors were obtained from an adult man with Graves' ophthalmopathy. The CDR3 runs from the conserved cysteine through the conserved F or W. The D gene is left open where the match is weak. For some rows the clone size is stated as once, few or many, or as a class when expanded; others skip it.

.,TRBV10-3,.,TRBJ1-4,CASSGLPGSATNEKLFF,TGTGCCAGCAGTGGGCTCCCGGGGAGTGCAACTAATGAAAAACTGTTTTTT
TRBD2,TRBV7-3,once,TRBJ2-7,CASSLTVGGDEQYF,TGTGCCAGCAGCTTAACGGTGGGAGGGGATGAGCAGTACTTC
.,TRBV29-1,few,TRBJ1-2,CSLGSRDYGYTF,TGCAGCTTAGGAAGCAGGGATTACGGCTACACCTTC
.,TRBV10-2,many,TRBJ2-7,CASSIGPGGREQYF,TGCGCCAGCAGTATCGGCCCAGGCGGGCGCGAGCAGTACTTC
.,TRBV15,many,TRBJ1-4,CATSRAEEKLFF,TGTGCCACCAGCAGAGCAGAGGAAAAACTGTTTTTT
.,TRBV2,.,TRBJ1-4,CASSFVVRAGVQEKLFF,TGTGCCAGCAGCTTCGTGGTCAGGGCAGGGGTACAAGAAAAACTGTTTTTT
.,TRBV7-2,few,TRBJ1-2,CASSQDVGRGGYTF,TGCGCCAGCAGCCAAGATGTTGGGAGAGGGGGCTACACCTTC
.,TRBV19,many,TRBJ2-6,CASSRAGANVLTF,TGTGCCAGTAGTAGGGCTGGGGCCAACGTCCTGACTTTC
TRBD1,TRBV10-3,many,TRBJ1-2,CAISGQGGNYGYTF,TGTGCCATCAGCGGACAGGGTGGGAACTATGGCTACACCTTC
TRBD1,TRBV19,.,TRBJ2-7,CASRGRQGIAYEQYF,TGTGCCAGTAGAGGGAGACAGGGGATCGCCTACGAGCAGTACTTC
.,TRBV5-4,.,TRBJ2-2,CASRQVGAGELFF,TGTGCCAGCCGACAGGTCGGGGCTGGGGAGCTGTTTTTT
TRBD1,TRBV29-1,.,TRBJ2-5,CSVEGQGAQETQYF,TGCAGCGTTGAAGGGCAGGGGGCTCAAGAGACCCAGTACTTC
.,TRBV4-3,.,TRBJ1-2,CASSQGNRARYGYTF,TGCGCCAGCAGCCAGGGAAACAGGGCAAGGTATGGCTACACCTTC
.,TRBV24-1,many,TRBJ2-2,CATTSSVARELFF,TGTGCCACCACCTCGTCGGTAGCCCGGGAGCTGTTTTTT
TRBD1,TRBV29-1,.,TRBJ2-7,CSQDRGTGDSEQYF,TGCAGCCAAGATCGGGGGACAGGGGATTCCGAGCAGTACTTC
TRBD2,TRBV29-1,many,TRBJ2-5,CSGWTSGETQYF,TGCAGCGGATGGACTAGCGGCGAGACCCAGTACTTC
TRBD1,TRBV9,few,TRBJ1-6,CASSLKKGQGVLSPLHF,TGTGCCAGCAGCTTAAAGAAGGGACAGGGGGTTTTGTCACCCCTCCACTTT
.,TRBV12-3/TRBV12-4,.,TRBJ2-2,CASSHHPGAGELFF,TGTGCCAGCAGCCACCACCCGGGGGCCGGGGAGCTGTTTTTT
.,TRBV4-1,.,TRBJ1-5,CASSQEGISNQPQHF,TGCGCCAGCAGCCAAGAAGGGATTAGCAATCAGCCCCAGCATTTT
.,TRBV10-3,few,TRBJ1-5,CASSRRQDGLVIQPQHF,TGTGCCAGCAGTCGCCGACAGGATGGATTGGTCATTCAGCCCCAGCATTTT
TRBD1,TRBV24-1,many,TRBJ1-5,CATSDSTDRGITPQHF,TGTGCCACCAGTGATTCGACGGACAGGGGGATCACGCCCCAGCATTTT
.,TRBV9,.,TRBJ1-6,CASSSRGPVSPPHF,TGTGCCAGCAGTTCCCGGGGGCCGGTTTCACCCCCCCACTTT
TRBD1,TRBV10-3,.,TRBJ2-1,CAISESTGGNNEQFF,TGTGCCATCAGTGAGTCGACAGGGGGGAACAATGAGCAGTTCTTC
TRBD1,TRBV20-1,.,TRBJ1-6,CSAPRRDRGDSPLHF,TGCAGTGCCCCCCGCCGGGACAGGGGAGATTCACCCCTCCACTTT
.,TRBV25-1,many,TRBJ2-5,CASSAVAGTQYF,TGTGCCAGCAGTGCGGTGGCAGGGACCCAGTACTTC
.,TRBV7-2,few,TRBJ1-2,CASSQVTTNYGYTF,TGTGCCAGCAGCCAAGTCACAACTAACTATGGCTACACCTTC
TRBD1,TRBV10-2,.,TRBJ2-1,CASSTSGQGAVDEQFF,TGCGCCAGCAGCACTTCGGGACAGGGGGCGGTAGATGAGCAGTTCTTC
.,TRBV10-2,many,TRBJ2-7,CASTSSPKSAHYF,TGCGCCAGCACATCCTCACCAAAGTCAGCCCATTACTTC
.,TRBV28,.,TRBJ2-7,CASRSGSSEQYF,TGTGCCAGCAGGTCAGGGAGCAGCGAGCAGTACTTC
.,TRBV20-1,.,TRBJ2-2,CSARMGGSTGELFF,TGCAGTGCTAGGATGGGGGGAAGCACCGGGGAGCTGTTTTTT
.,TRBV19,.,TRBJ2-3,CARPTADTQYF,TGTGCCAGACCGACGGCAGATACGCAGTATTTT
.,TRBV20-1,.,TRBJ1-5,CSARDVRGNQPQNF,TGCAGTGCTAGAGATGTGAGGGGAAATCAGCCCCAGAATTTT
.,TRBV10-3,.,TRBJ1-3,CATTHGGSGNTIYF,TGTGCCACCACTCACGGGGGCTCTGGAAACACCATATATTTT
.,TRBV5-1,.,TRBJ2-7,CASSLLREGPREQYF,TGCGCCAGCAGCTTACTGCGTGAAGGTCCGCGCGAGCAGTACTTC
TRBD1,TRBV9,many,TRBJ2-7,CASSVEGTGGSEQYF,TGTGCCAGCAGTGTCGAAGGGACAGGGGGTTCCGAGCAGTACTTC
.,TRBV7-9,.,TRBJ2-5,CASNLDQRSGETQYF,TGTGCCAGCAACCTGGACCAGCGGTCGGGGGAGACCCAGTACTTC
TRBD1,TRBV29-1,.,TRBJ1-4,CSARGLAEKLFF,TGCAGCGCCAGGGGGCTAGCTGAAAAACTGTTTTTT
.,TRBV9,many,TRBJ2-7,CASSVGWTAGEQYF,TGTGCCAGCAGCGTAGGGTGGACCGCGGGGGAGCAGTACTTC
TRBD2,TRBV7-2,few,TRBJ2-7,CASSLSLAGTYEQYF,TGTGCCAGCAGCTTAAGTCTAGCGGGGACCTACGAGCAGTACTTC
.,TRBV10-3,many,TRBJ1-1,CAIRPTENTEAFF,TGTGCCATCAGACCGACTGAGAACACTGAAGCTTTCTTT
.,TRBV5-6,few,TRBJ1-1,CASSFRGVGTEAFF,TGTGCCAGCAGCTTCAGAGGGGTCGGCACTGAAGCTTTCTTT
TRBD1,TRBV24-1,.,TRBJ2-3,CATSDPGQGVSDTQYF,TGTGCCACCAGTGATCCGGGACAGGGGGTCTCAGATACGCAGTATTTT
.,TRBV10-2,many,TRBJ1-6,CASSDRNVYNSPLHF,TGCGCCAGCAGTGACAGAAACGTTTATAATTCACCCCTCCACTTT
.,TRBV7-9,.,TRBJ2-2,CASSESGEHTGELFF,TGTGCCAGCAGCGAATCGGGGGAGCACACCGGGGAGCTGTTTTTT